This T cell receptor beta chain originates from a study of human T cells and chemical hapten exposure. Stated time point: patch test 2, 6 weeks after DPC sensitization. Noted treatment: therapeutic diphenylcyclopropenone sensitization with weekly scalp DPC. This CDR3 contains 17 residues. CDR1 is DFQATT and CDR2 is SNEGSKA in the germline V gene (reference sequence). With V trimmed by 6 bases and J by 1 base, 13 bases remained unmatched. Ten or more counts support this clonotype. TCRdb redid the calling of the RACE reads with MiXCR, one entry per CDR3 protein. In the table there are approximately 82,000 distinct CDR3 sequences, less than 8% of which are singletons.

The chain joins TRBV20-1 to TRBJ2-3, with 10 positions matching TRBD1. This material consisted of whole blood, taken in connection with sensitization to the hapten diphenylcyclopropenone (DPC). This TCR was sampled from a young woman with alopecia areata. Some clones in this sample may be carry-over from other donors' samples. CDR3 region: CSAARRQGAPRTDTQYF. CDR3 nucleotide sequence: TGCAGTGCCGCGCGAAGACAGGGGGCTCCTCGCACAGATACGCAGTATTTT.